This is a list of T cell receptor beta chains from one sample in a study of T cell responses to AZD1222 COVID-19 vaccine. Measured with immunoSEQ multiplex PCR; TCRdb has only the in-frame clones, and not every one. The sample holds tens of thousands of clones; 89% are singletons and the top ten take approximately 8.6%. The specimen comprised peripheral blood, sampled 28 days after the second AZD1222 dose. The receptors originated from an adult who received the AZD1222 COVID-19 vaccine. Both conserved end residues are part of each CDR3. Each record gives: D gene, J gene, V gene, clone size, CDR3 protein, CDR3 DNA. D genes are given only for firm matches. Clone size is stated in some rows and not others, as once, few, many or a class when expanded.

D: TRBD1
J: TRBJ1-5
V: TRBV6-5
size: .
CDR3: CASSYPRQGANQPQHF
DNA: TGTGCCAGCAGTTACCCACGGCAGGGGGCCAATCAGCCCCAGCATTTT

D: TRBD2
J: TRBJ2-3
V: TRBV5-6
size: .
CDR3: CASSFSGGAGDTQYF
DNA: TGTGCCAGCAGCTTTAGCGGGGGGGCCGGAGATACGCAGTATTTT

D: .
J: TRBJ2-1
V: TRBV7-2
size: .
CDR3: CASSRISYNEQFF
DNA: TGTGCCAGCAGCCGCATTTCCTACAATGAGCAGTTCTTC

D: .
J: TRBJ2-2
V: TRBV27
size: .
CDR3: CASTTRGVTTNTGELFF
DNA: TGTGCCAGCACCACCCGCGGGGTCACCACGAACACCGGGGAGCTGTTTTTT

D: .
J: TRBJ1-5
V: TRBV19
size: few
CDR3: CASSILSASNQPQHF
DNA: TGTGCCAGTAGTATTTTGTCAGCAAGCAATCAGCCCCAGCATTTT

D: .
J: TRBJ2-7
V: TRBV28
size: .
CDR3: CASSPLGQGSEQYF
DNA: TGTGCCAGCAGCCCCTTGGGGCAGGGTAGCGAGCAGTACTTC

D: .
J: TRBJ1-6
V: TRBV9
size: once
CDR3: CASSAQQGNSPLHF
DNA: TGTGCCAGCAGCGCACAACAGGGAAATTCACCCCTCCACTTT

D: TRBD2
J: TRBJ2-6
V: TRBV9
size: few
CDR3: CASSGGGSGANVLTF
DNA: TGTGCCAGCAGCGGCGGGGGCTCTGGGGCCAACGTCCTGACTTTC

D: .
J: TRBJ1-2
V: TRBV9
size: few
CDR3: CASSASNYGYTF
DNA: TGTGCCAGCAGCGCCTCTAACTATGGCTACACCTTC

D: .
J: TRBJ2-3
V: TRBV4-3
size: few
CDR3: CASSHDFWTEQPSTDTQYF
DNA: TGCGCCAGCAGCCACGACTTCTGGACGGAACAGCCTAGCACAGATACGCAGTATTTT

D: .
J: TRBJ2-7
V: TRBV6-5
size: .
CDR3: CASSYRQTYEQYF
DNA: TGTGCCAGCAGTTATAGACAAACCTACGAGCAGTACTTC

D: .
J: TRBJ2-2
V: TRBV24-1
size: .
CDR3: CATSDFTPPNTGELFF
DNA: TGTGCCACCAGTGATTTCACGCCACCGAACACCGGGGAGCTGTTTTTT

D: .
J: TRBJ1-1
V: TRBV19
size: once
CDR3: CASSIYPGAGNTEAFF
DNA: TGTGCCAGTAGTATATATCCGGGGGCTGGGAACACTGAAGCTTTCTTT

D: TRBD1
J: TRBJ1-4
V: TRBV7-9
size: once
CDR3: CASSYGQGAINEKLFF
DNA: TGTGCCAGCAGCTATGGACAGGGGGCTATTAATGAAAAACTGTTTTTT

D: TRBD1
J: TRBJ1-1
V: TRBV7-9
size: medium-sized
CDR3: CASSPTGDTEAFF
DNA: TGTGCCAGCAGCCCGACAGGGGACACTGAAGCTTTCTTT

D: .
J: TRBJ1-6
V: TRBV12-5
size: .
CDR3: CASGSPTERNSPLHF
DNA: TGTGCTAGTGGTTCCCCGACGGAAAGGAATTCACCCCTCCACTTT

D: .
J: TRBJ1-5
V: TRBV19
size: .
CDR3: CASSIGPSNQPQHF
DNA: TGTGCCAGTAGTATAGGACCCAGCAATCAGCCCCAGCATTTT

D: TRBD1
J: TRBJ2-3
V: TRBV7-2
size: .
CDR3: CASSLTGGPSTQYF
DNA: TGTGCCAGCAGCTTGACAGGGGGCCCCTCTACGCAGTATTTT

D: .
J: TRBJ2-3
V: TRBV27
size: .
CDR3: CASSPGVGAMGTDTQYF
DNA: TGTGCCAGCTCTCCCGGGGTAGGGGCAATGGGCACAGATACGCAGTATTTT

D: .
J: TRBJ1-6
V: TRBV11-1
size: .
CDR3: CASSPGTTTSPLHF
DNA: TGTGCCAGCAGTCCTGGGACCACCACTTCACCCCTCCACTTT

D: TRBD2
J: TRBJ2-7
V: TRBV6-5
size: .
CDR3: CASRLAGASYEQYF
DNA: TGTGCCAGCAGGTTAGCGGGGGCCTCCTACGAGCAGTACTTC

D: .
J: TRBJ1-5
V: TRBV12-3/TRBV12-4
size: .
CDR3: CASSISNQPQHF
DNA: TGTGCCAGCAGTATTTCCAATCAGCCCCAGCATTTT

D: TRBD1
J: TRBJ1-3
V: TRBV9
size: .
CDR3: CASSVGDSSGNTIYF
DNA: TGTGCCAGCAGCGTAGGGGACAGCTCTGGAAACACCATATATTTT

D: .
J: TRBJ1-2
V: TRBV5-1
size: .
CDR3: CASSPSGVHYGYTF
DNA: TGCGCCAGCAGCCCCTCCGGGGTACACTATGGCTACACCTTC

D: .
J: TRBJ2-7
V: TRBV5-8
size: .
CDR3: CASSLRAGQGEQYF
DNA: TGTGCCAGCAGCTTGAGGGCAGGGCAAGGGGAGCAGTACTTC

D: TRBD1
J: TRBJ2-7
V: TRBV6-5
size: few
CDR3: CASSTGDRDYEQYF
DNA: TGTGCCAGCAGTACCGGGGACAGGGACTACGAGCAGTACTTC

D: TRBD2
J: TRBJ2-1
V: TRBV2
size: .
CDR3: CASETSGVYIF
DNA: TGTGCCAGCGAAACTAGCGGGGTTTACATCTTC

D: .
J: TRBJ1-1
V: TRBV6-5
size: .
CDR3: CASSTNWTPEAFF
DNA: TGTGCCAGCAGTACAAATTGGACACCAGAAGCTTTCTTT

D: .
J: TRBJ2-5
V: TRBV9
size: .
CDR3: CASSTDPWGSGETQYF
DNA: TGTGCCAGCAGCACCGACCCCTGGGGATCCGGGGAGACCCAGTACTTC

D: TRBD1
J: TRBJ2-1
V: TRBV9
size: .
CDR3: CASSNQDRAREQFF
DNA: TGTGCCAGCAGCAACCAGGACAGGGCTAGGGAGCAGTTCTTC

D: TRBD1
J: TRBJ1-6
V: TRBV6-5
size: .
CDR3: CASDRTGVNSPLHF
DNA: TGTGCCAGCGATCGGACAGGGGTTAATTCACCCCTCCACTTT

D: .
J: TRBJ1-2
V: TRBV7-9
size: once
CDR3: CASSLRGEGSDTF
DNA: TGTGCCAGCAGCTTAAGGGGTGAGGGGAGCGACACCTTC

D: TRBD1
J: TRBJ2-2
V: TRBV19
size: .
CDR3: CASSIRDRGRTGELFF
DNA: TGTGCCAGTAGTATAAGGGACAGGGGGCGAACCGGGGAGCTGTTTTTT

D: .
J: TRBJ1-1
V: TRBV7-2
size: few
CDR3: CASSLTFLSNTEAFF
DNA: TGTGCCAGCAGCCTGACATTCCTATCGAACACTGAAGCTTTCTTT

D: .
J: TRBJ1-1
V: TRBV7-6
size: .
CDR3: CASSLADVGNTEAFF
DNA: TGTGCCAGCAGCCTTGCCGACGTAGGGAACACTGAAGCTTTCTTT

D: .
J: TRBJ2-2
V: TRBV4-2
size: medium-sized
CDR3: CASSQDGEPTNTGELFF
DNA: TGTGCCAGCAGCCAAGATGGGGAACCCACGAACACCGGGGAGCTGTTTTTT